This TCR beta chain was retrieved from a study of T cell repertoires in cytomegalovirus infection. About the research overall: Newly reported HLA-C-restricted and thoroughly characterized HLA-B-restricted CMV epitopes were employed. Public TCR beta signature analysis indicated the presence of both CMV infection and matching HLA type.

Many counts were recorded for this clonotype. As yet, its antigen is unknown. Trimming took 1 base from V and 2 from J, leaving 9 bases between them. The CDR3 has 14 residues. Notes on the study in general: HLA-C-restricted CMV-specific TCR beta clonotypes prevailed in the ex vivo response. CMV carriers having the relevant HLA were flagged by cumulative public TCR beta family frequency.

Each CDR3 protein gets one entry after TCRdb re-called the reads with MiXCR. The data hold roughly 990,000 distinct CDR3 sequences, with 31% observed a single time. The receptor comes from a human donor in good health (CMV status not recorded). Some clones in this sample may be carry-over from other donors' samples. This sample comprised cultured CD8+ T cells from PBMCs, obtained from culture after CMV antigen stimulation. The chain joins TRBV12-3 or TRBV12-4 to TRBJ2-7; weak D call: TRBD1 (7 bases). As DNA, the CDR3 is TGTGCCAGCAGTTTAGGCGGGACAGCCTACGAGCAGTACTTC. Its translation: CASSLGGTAYEQYF.